This TCR beta chain came from a study of T cells in Graves' hyperthyroidism and ophthalmopathy. The TCR beta CDR3 regions underwent amplification using RNA transcripts as the source. First-round RT-PCR of the TCR CDR3 relied on the HTBI primer set. TCRdb called the multiplex PCR reads again in MiXCR, with one record for every CDR3 protein. The top ten clones hold 26% of a sample with about half a million distinct CDR3 sequences, less than 25% of them seen once. This clonotype occurred a few times. The sample comprised blood. This receptor was obtained from a man aged 18 to 30 with Graves' hyperthyroidism.

In DNA form, the CDR3 reads TGTGCCAGCAGTTTAAGGGAACGTAGCTACGAGCAGTACTTC. It yields the protein CASSLRERSYEQYF. This chain connects TRBV12-3 or TRBV12-4 to TRBJ2-7; D is undetermined. The V end was cut by 2 bases, the J end by 3 bases, with 11 bases between. The CDR3 is 14 amino acids.